A single sample is the source of the 21 T cell receptor beta chains below, sequenced in a study of shared clonotypes between healthy human individuals. Only in-frame clones appear in the TCRdb table, and some are missing; sequencing was by immunoSEQ multiplex PCR. The profile shows 500,000 or so clones, about 96% of them singletons. What was sequenced was naive CD4+ T cells sorted from blood. Subset: CD45RA+ positively selected. The source of these receptors is a woman aged 30 to 39 in good health.

The CDR3 nucleotides read TGTGCCAGCAGCTTAGAGGGGAGCTCCTACAATGAGCAGTTCTTC. Its protein product is CASSLEGSSYNEQFF. This chain uses TRBV7-2 with TRBJ2-1, with D perhaps being TRBD1 or TRBD2 (5 bases each). CDR1 is SGHTA, CDR2 FQGNSA, per germline. This CDR3 spans 15 amino acids. The V and J ends lost 1 base and 0 bases respectively, with 7 bases between them.

As to this clone: Other DNA sequences in the same sample also yield this CDR3. The chain's CDR3 is CASSPGGGNTEAFF. The CDR3 DNA is TGTGCCAGCTCACCCGGCGGGGGGAACACTGAAGCTTTCTTT. The chain recombines TRBV18 with TRBJ1-1; a weak D match, TRBD1 (5 bases). V lost 3 bases to trimming and J lost 1 base, with 9 bases between them. The CDR3 is made up of 14 amino acids. The germline V gene encodes CDR1 KGHSH and CDR2 LQKENI. Combining the CDR3 with reference TRBV18 and TRBJ1-1 gives the whole variable domain NAGVMQNPRHLVRRRGQEARLRCSPMKGHSHVYWYRQLPEEGLKFMVYLQKENIIDESGMPKERFSAEFPKEGPSILRIQQVVRGDSAAYFCASSPGGGNTEAFFGQGTRLTVV.

The CDR3 region is CASSQGQAQGGNQPQHF. The CDR3 nucleotides are TGCGCCAGCAGCCAAGGCCAGGCCCAGGGCGGAAATCAGCCCCAGCATTTT. The V and J genes are TRBV4-1 and TRBJ1-5; D may be TRBD1 (5 bases). V was trimmed by 1 base and J by 4 bases, leaving 17 bases between them. This CDR3 comprises 17 residues. CDR1 and CDR2 (germline): MGHRA, YSYEKL.

This chain connects TRBV27 to TRBJ2-7; tentatively, D is TRBD1 (6 bases). The germline V gene encodes CDR1 MNHEY and CDR2 SMNVEV (reference sequence). The length of the CDR3 is 15 residues. V was shortened by 2 bases and J by 5 bases, with 16 bases between the two germline ends. CDR3: CASSLRQESRDEQYF. CDR3 bases: TGTGCCAGCAGTTTACGACAGGAATCCAGGGACGAGCAGTACTTC.

The chain has TRBV5-4 and TRBJ1-2; 8 nucleotides match TRBD1. Trimming removed 4 bases from V and 4 bases from J; junction bases left unmatched: 6. The CDR3 has 14 amino acids. Germline assignment: CDR1 SGHNT and CDR2 YYREEE (reference sequence). In DNA, the CDR3 is TGTGCCAGCAGCGCGGACAGGGTTTCCTATGGCTACACCTTC. This codes for CASSADRVSYGYTF.

This clone appeared a single time. The CDR3 DNA is TGTGCCAGCAGCTTAACTAGCAATCAGCCCCAGCATTTT. This codes for CASSLTSNQPQHF. The chain employs TRBV5-8 and TRBJ1-5; no reliable D call. V shed 2 bases and J shed 0 bases, with 3 bases lying between them. This CDR3 has 13 residues. Germline V gene sequence: CDR1 SGHTS, CDR2 YDEGEE.

The chain is built from TRBV5-1 and TRBJ1-3; 10 bases are a match to TRBD1. The CDR3 runs to 16 residues. Germline CDR1 is SGHRS and CDR2 is YFSETQ. V shed 0 bases and J 0 bases; nucleotides not matched to a gene: 0. DNA of the CDR3: TGCGCCAGCAGCTTGGGGACAGGGGGCTCTGGAAACACCATATATTTT. Amino acid sequence: CASSLGTGGSGNTIYF.

The genes are TRBV27 and TRBJ2-3; TRBD2 is a possible D gene (6 bases). Per germline, CDR1 MNHEY and CDR2 SMNVEV (reference sequence). V lost 8 bases and J 3 bases, leaving 21 bases between the germline ends. The CDR3 has 16 amino acids. CDR3 DNA sequence: TGTGCCAGCCAAACCCCGATTAGCGGAGGGACAGATACGCAGTATTTT. Its protein is CASQTPISGGTDTQYF.

The chain has TRBV28 and TRBJ1-3, with a tentative D call TRBD1 (5 bases). The CDR3 totals 16 residues. V was cut by 5 bases and J by 2 bases, with 16 bases left in between. Germline CDR1 is MDHEN and CDR2 is SYDVKM. The CDR3 spells CASSGGEAIAGNTIYF. The CDR3 nucleotides are TGTGCCAGCAGTGGAGGGGAGGCTATCGCTGGAAACACCATATATTTT.

V is TRBV6-4 and J is TRBJ2-7, with 8 bases that match TRBD2. Looked up from germline, CDR1 is MRHNA and CDR2 is SNTAGT. J was trimmed by 7 bases and V by 6 bases; bases with no gene match: 20. The CDR3 extends over 17 amino acids. DNA for the CDR3: TGTGCCAGCAGGCCCCCCCATCCTAGCGGGCCAGCGGAAGAGCAGTACTTC. Residues: CASRPPHPSGPAEEQYF.

A note on this clone: Different DNA sequences within this sample yield the same CDR3. The rearrangement joins TRBV20-1 to TRBJ1-1; D unclear. The CDR3 totals 11 residues. V was pared by 1 base and J by 2 bases, with 2 bases between. CDR1 and CDR2 from the germline V gene are DFQATT and SNEGSKA (reference sequence). The CDR3 is CSARANTEAFF. The CDR3 DNA reads as TGCAGTGCTAGAGCTAACACTGAAGCTTTCTTT.

J is TRBJ2-6 and V is TRBV11-3, with D possibly being TRBD1 (5 bases). Trimming took 3 bases from V and 4 from J, leaving 16 bases between them. CDR3 size: 17 residues. Germline V gene data show CDR1 as SGHNT and CDR2 as YENEEA. The chain's CDR3 is CASSLGREERGANVLTF. For the CDR3, the DNA is TGTGCCAGCAGCTTGGGGCGAGAAGAGAGGGGGGCCAACGTCCTGACTTTC.

The genes are TRBV28 and TRBJ1-1, with D unresolved. Deletions cut 3 bases from V and 3 bases from J, with 11 bases between. The CDR3 runs to 14 residues. Germline CDR1 is MDHEN and CDR2 is SYDVKM. The CDR3 sequence is CASSLGSLYTEAFF. Here the CDR3 DNA reads TGTGCCAGCAGTTTGGGCAGCTTATACACTGAAGCTTTCTTT.

The chain employs TRBV28 and TRBJ2-7, with 9 bases matching TRBD2. Germline loops: CDR1 MDHEN, CDR2 SYDVKM. V shed 2 bases and J 0 bases; nucleotides not matched to a gene: 2. There are 15 residues in the CDR3. The CDR3 is CASSLLAGSSYEQYF. The CDR3 region has the DNA TGTGCCAGCAGTTTACTAGCGGGATCCTCCTACGAGCAGTACTTC.

This sequence joins TRBV28 and TRBJ2-7, with a tentative D call TRBD1 (5 bases). V dropped 4 bases and J dropped 1 base, with 17 bases sitting between them. Germline CDR1 and CDR2: MDHEN and SYDVKM. The CDR3 consists of 16 residues. The CDR3 reads CASSSSDRSKSYEQYF. CDR3 DNA sequence: TGTGCCAGCAGTTCTTCCGACAGATCCAAATCCTACGAGCAGTACTTC. The variable domain in full, completed from reference TRBV28 and TRBJ2-7, reads DVKVTQSSRYLVKRTGEKVFLECVQDMDHENMFWYRQDPGLGLRLIYFSYDVKMKEKGDIPEGYSVSREKKERFSLILESASTNQTSMYLCASSSSDRSKSYEQYFGPGTRLTVT.

The genes are TRBV30 and TRBJ1-1; D is unresolved. Germline V gene lookup returns CDR1 GTSNPN and CDR2 SVGIG (reference sequence). The germline V and J ends were trimmed by 4 bases and 7 bases, with 13 bases remaining between them. CDR3 length: 12 amino acids. CDR3 nucleotide sequence: TGTGCCTGGAATCTTGAGACACTTGAAGCTTTCTTT. It codes for CAWNLETLEAFF.

The chain links TRBV19 to TRBJ2-6; D ambiguous. This CDR3 comprises 13 residues. Germline loops: CDR1 LNHDA, CDR2 SQIVND (reference sequence). V was pared by 8 bases and J by 0 bases, with 5 bases between. The CDR3 sequence: CASSTSGANVLTF. As DNA, the CDR3 is TGTGCCAGTTCAACCTCTGGGGCCAACGTCCTGACTTTC.

The chain couples TRBV7-9 to TRBJ2-2; no clear D gene. The V gene lost 5 bases and the J gene lost 1 base, with 11 bases spanning the gap. In germline, CDR1 is SEHNR, CDR2 FQNEAQ (reference sequence). The CDR3 runs 15 residues. CDR3 sequence reads: CASSPSRLNTGELFF. The CDR3 DNA follows: TGTGCCAGCAGCCCGAGCCGACTGAACACCGGGGAGCTGTTTTTT.

The gene calls are TRBV28 and TRBJ2-7; tentatively, D is TRBD1 or TRBD2 (5 bases each). CDR3 size: 14 residues. V lost 2 bases to trimming and J lost 0 bases, with 8 bases between them. CDR1 and CDR2 (germline): MDHEN, SYDVKM. CDR3 amino acids: CASSLPGTSYEQYF. In DNA, the CDR3 is TGTGCCAGCAGTTTACCCGGGACCTCCTACGAGCAGTACTTC.

V and J are TRBV28 and TRBJ1-2; D unresolved. This CDR3 spans 13 amino acids. Germline V gene lookup returns CDR1 MDHEN and CDR2 SYDVKM. V lost 6 bases to trimming and J lost 5 bases, with 13 bases between them. CDR3 amino acids: CASRVQAQYGYTF. The CDR3 nucleotides are TGTGCCAGCAGGGTTCAGGCTCAATATGGCTACACCTTC.

The chain employs TRBV29-1 and TRBJ2-7; TRBD1 aligns across 9 bases. The CDR3 contains 13 residues. Germline V gene sequence: CDR1 SQVTM, CDR2 ANQGSEA. V was clipped by 6 bases and J by 2 bases; unmatched bases: 5. Here the CDR3 DNA reads TGCAGCGTGGAGACAGGGGGAACCTACGAGCAGTACTTC. It specifies CSVETGGTYEQYF.